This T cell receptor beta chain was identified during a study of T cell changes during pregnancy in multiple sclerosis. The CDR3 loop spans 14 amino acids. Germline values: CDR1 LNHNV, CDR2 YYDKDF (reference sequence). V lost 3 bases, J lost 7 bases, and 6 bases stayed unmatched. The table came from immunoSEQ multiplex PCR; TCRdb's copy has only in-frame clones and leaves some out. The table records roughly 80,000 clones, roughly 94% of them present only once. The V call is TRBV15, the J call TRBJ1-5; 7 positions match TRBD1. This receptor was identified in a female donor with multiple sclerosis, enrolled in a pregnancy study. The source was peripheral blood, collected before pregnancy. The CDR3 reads CATSRGGTDQPQHF. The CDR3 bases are TGTGCCACCAGCAGGGGTGGGACAGACCAGCCCCAGCATTTT.